The 26 T cell receptor beta chains listed next were all sequenced from one sample in a study of T-cell reconstitution after alpha-beta-depleted transplantation in children (TCRdb year 2016). Receptor libraries were prepared by PCR. For sequencing, an Illumina HiSeq 2500 was employed. TCR libraries were prepared with molecular barcoding, using unique molecular identifiers to normalize TCRbeta repertoire quantification. TCRdb handled the public reads itself, with Q25 trimming in fastp and clone calling in MiXCR, and kept productive beta chains. Identical CDR3 protein sequences are pooled into one entry, listed with their most common genes and DNA. For this sample the table gives 90,000 to 100,000 distinct CDR3 sequences, of which less than 15% were detected only once. The ten largest account for approximately 15% of the sample. The sample was PBMCs from the stem cell graft donor, taken from the stem cell graft. These receptors were obtained from a human donor who donated a stem cell graft to a child with inherited bone marrow failure.

This chain uses TRBV5-1 with TRBJ1-1, with D unresolved. V was clipped by 3 bases and J by 0 bases, with 6 bases between them. The CDR3 has 13 amino acids. The germline V gene encodes CDR1 SGHRS and CDR2 YFSETQ. The chain's CDR3 is CASSSLLNTEAFF. The CDR3 DNA reads as TGCGCCAGCAGCTCCCTTCTGAACACTGAAGCTTTCTTT.

This clonotype has at least ten counts. The chain is built from TRBV5-1 and TRBJ1-2, with D maybe TRBD1 (5 bases). The V end was cut by 3 bases, the J end by 0 bases, with 9 bases between. The V gene's germline CDR1 is SGHRS and CDR2 YFSETQ. CDR3 size: 14 residues. CDR3 in amino acids: CASSSEGTNYGYTF. CDR3 DNA: TGCGCCAGCAGCTCCGAGGGGACTAACTATGGCTACACCTTC.

This clonotype was detected many times. The chain employs TRBV29-1 and TRBJ2-3, with D possibly TRBD2 on 6 matching bases. Trimming removed 4 bases at V and 1 base at J, with 9 bases between. Germline V gives CDR1 SQVTM, CDR2 ANQGSEA. The CDR3 runs to 13 residues. CDR3: CSVARRGTDTQYF. Written as DNA, the CDR3 is TGCAGCGTTGCTCGGAGGGGCACAGATACGCAGTATTTT.

This clonotype was observed at least ten times. The rearrangement uses TRBV5-5 and TRBJ1-2, with D possibly TRBD1 on 6 matching bases. V lost 4 bases, J lost 7 bases, and 20 bases lay in between. Germline assignment: CDR1 SGHKS and CDR2 YYEKEE (reference sequence). The length of the CDR3 is 15 residues. Written as DNA, the CDR3 is TGTGCCAGCAGCCCGAGGACAGACGGCCGGGGTGGCTACACCTTC. It specifies CASSPRTDGRGGYTF.

This clonotype came up a few times. The gene calls are TRBV11-2 and TRBJ1-2; 7 nucleotides line up with TRBD1. The CDR3 spans 14 residues. With V trimmed by 4 bases and J by 7 bases, 9 bases remained unmatched. Germline V gene data show CDR1 as SGHAT and CDR2 as FQNNGV. This chain's CDR3 is CASSSDREALGYTF. CDR3 bases: TGTGCCAGCAGCTCAGACAGGGAGGCCCTTGGCTACACCTTC.

This clonotype was seen ten or more times. This sequence joins TRBV4-3 and TRBJ2-2; 7 positions agree with TRBD2. The germline V gene encodes CDR1 LGHNA and CDR2 YSLEER. J was trimmed by 7 bases and V by 1 base; bases with no gene match: 9. The CDR3 has 16 residues. For the CDR3, the DNA is TGCGCCAGCAGCCAAGGCGGCGGGGGAGACGTCGGGGAGCTGTTTTTT. This codes for CASSQGGGGDVGELFF.

Ten or more counts support this clonotype. V usage is TRBV27 and J usage is TRBJ2-6; no definite D call. Per germline, CDR1 MNHEY and CDR2 SMNVEV (reference sequence). V was trimmed by 10 bases and J by 4 bases, leaving 8 bases between them. The CDR3 contains 12 residues. The CDR3 here is CAIKGGANVLTF. For the CDR3, the DNA is TGTGCCATTAAAGGAGGGGCCAACGTCCTGACTTTC.

This clonotype has ten or more counts. The chain combines TRBV5-1 with TRBJ2-7, with D perhaps matching TRBD1 or TRBD2 (6 bases each). The CDR3 covers 16 residues. Between the trimmed V and J ends, which lost 4 bases and 4 bases, there was a span of 21 bases. Germline assignment: CDR1 SGHRS and CDR2 YFSETQ. DNA for the CDR3: TGCGCCAGCAGCCAGGGGTCAGGGACTTCTTTTTACGAGCAGTACTTC. It codes for CASSQGSGTSFYEQYF. The full variable domain, in which reference TRBV5-1 and TRBJ2-7 provide the parts outside the CDR3, is KAGVTQTPRYLIKTRGQQVTLSCSPISGHRSVSWYQQTPGQGLQFLFEYFSETQRNKGNFPGRFSGRQFSNSRSEMNVSTLELGDSALYLCASSQGSGTSFYEQYFGPGTRLTVT.

This clonotype has at least ten counts. The rearrangement uses TRBV5-1 and TRBJ2-2; D may be TRBD1 (6 bases). Trimming took off 3 bases at V and 4 bases at J, with 13 bases between the two ends. The germline V gene encodes CDR1 SGHRS and CDR2 YFSETQ. This CDR3 region has 15 residues. CDR3 nucleotide sequence: TGCGCCAGCAGCTCTCAGGGGACGAGCACCGGGGAGCTGTTTTTT. Its translation is CASSSQGTSTGELFF.

This clonotype occurred many times. The chain uses TRBV6-4 and TRBJ1-6, with D unclear. The CDR3 extends over 13 amino acids. V was shortened by 6 bases and J by 8 bases, with 11 bases between the two germline ends. Germline CDR1 reads MRHNA; CDR2 reads SNTAGT. The CDR3 sequence is CASSPDVYSPLHF. CDR3 nucleotides: TGTGCCAGCAGCCCCGATGTTTATTCACCCCTCCACTTT.

The rearrangement joins TRBV7-2 to TRBJ2-1, with unresolved D. CDR3 size: 15 residues. Trimming removed 5 bases at V and 5 bases at J, with 16 bases between. Germline V gene sequence: CDR1 SGHTA, CDR2 FQGNSA. In DNA form, the CDR3 reads TGTGCCAGCAGCCCCCTTTTGGGGTCACACAATGAGCAGTTCTTC. It is translated as CASSPLLGSHNEQFF.

The CDR3: CASSLLHVRETQYF. The CDR3 bases are TGTGCCAGCAGCTTACTTCACGTCCGGGAGACCCAGTACTTC. The chain links TRBV7-6 to TRBJ2-5; D unclear. CDR1 is SGHVS and CDR2 is FNYEAQ in the germline V gene. This CDR3 spans 14 amino acids. V was clipped by 2 bases and J by 5 bases, with 12 bases between them. The full variable domain, with the rest looked up from reference TRBV7-6 and TRBJ2-5, is GAGVSQSPRYKVTKRGQDVALRCDPISGHVSLYWYRQALGQGPEFLTYFNYEAQQDKSGLPNDRFSAERPEGSISTLTIQRTEQRDSAMYRCASSLLHVRETQYFGPGTRLLVL.

This clonotype was found a few times. The chain carries TRBV2 and TRBJ2-1, with 7 bases fitting TRBD1. Unmatched junction bases numbered 10, after V lost 4 bases and J lost 1 base. The CDR3 covers 17 residues. Germline loops: CDR1 SNHLY, CDR2 FYNNEI. The CDR3 coding sequence is TGTGCCAGCAGTGCCAGACAGGGTCTTAGGTCCTACAATGAGCAGTTCTTC. This gives the protein CASSARQGLRSYNEQFF.

The J gene is TRBJ2-1, the V gene TRBV5-4; a weak D match, TRBD1 (5 bases). The CDR3 length is 15 residues. V gave up 0 bases and J gave up 7 bases, with 14 bases separating them. The V gene's germline CDR1 is SGHNT and CDR2 YYREEE (reference sequence). CDR3 sequence reads: CASSLGGQALNEQFF. The CDR3 DNA sequence: TGTGCCAGCAGCTTGGGGGGCCAGGCCCTTAATGAGCAGTTCTTC.

In its sample, this clonotype was seen once. This rearrangement joins TRBV5-4 to TRBJ2-3; possibly TRBD2 for D (5 bases). The CDR3 covers 15 residues. V was cut by 6 bases and J by 0 bases, with 14 bases left in between. The germline V gene has CDR1 SGHNT and CDR2 YYREEE (reference sequence). This CDR3 reads CASTLALGSTDTQYF. The DNA of the CDR3 is TGTGCCAGCACTCTAGCACTGGGGAGCACAGATACGCAGTATTTT.

This clonotype showed up many times. The V and J genes are TRBV6-5 and TRBJ2-7; no clear D gene. Germline V gives CDR1 MNHEY, CDR2 SVGAGI. The V end lost 2 bases, the J end lost 0 bases, and 8 bases lay between the germline ends. The CDR3 spans 14 residues. This CDR3 is CASSYGQSSYEQYF. For the CDR3, the DNA is TGTGCCAGCAGTTACGGGCAGAGCTCCTACGAGCAGTACTTC.

The sample holds many counts of this clonotype. The chain's CDR3 is CASSGRADTQYF. CDR3 in DNA: TGTGCCAGTAGCGGGAGGGCAGATACGCAGTATTTT. This sequence joins TRBV7-9 and TRBJ2-3; 11 bases match TRBD2. The CDR3 contains 12 residues. V lost 9 bases and J lost 4; bases outside the gene matches: 0. Germline lookup yields CDR1 SEHNR and CDR2 FQNEAQ (reference sequence).

There are many counts of this clonotype. This chain links TRBV7-2 with TRBJ2-3, with TRBD1 matching over 8 bases. V was clipped by 3 bases and J by 3 bases; unmatched bases: 2. Germline CDR1 reads SGHTA; CDR2 reads FQGNSA. This CDR3 is built from 14 residues. CDR3 DNA sequence: TGTGCCAGCAGCTTGTACAGGGGGACAGATACGCAGTATTTT. Translated, it gives CASSLYRGTDTQYF.

This clonotype was found a few times. The rearrangement uses TRBV30 and TRBJ1-5; TRBD1 matches at 11 bases. The V and J ends lost 5 bases and 6 bases, in that order; junction bases with no gene match: 9. Germline V gene data show CDR1 as GTSNPN and CDR2 as SVGIG (reference sequence). The CDR3 has 15 amino acids. The DNA for the CDR3 is TGTGCCTGGGACCTTGGGACAGGGGGTTTTCAGCCCCAGCATTTT. This gives the protein CAWDLGTGGFQPQHF.

This clonotype has a count of ten or more. This chain uses TRBV20-1 with TRBJ1-5; D unclear. The J call may be mistaken, given a closer DNA end match to TRBJ2-3. Germline CDR1 DFQATT, CDR2 SNEGSKA (reference sequence). The CDR3 length is 13 residues. The CDR3 spells CSARDGRNQPQYF. The CDR3 DNA is TGCAGTGCTAGGGACGGACGCAATCAGCCCCAGTATTTT.

This clonotype qualifies as medium-sized. This rearrangement joins TRBV20-1 to TRBJ2-1; D gene unclear. The CDR3 sequence is 15 residues long. V was shortened by 8 bases and J by 2 bases, with 19 bases between the two germline ends. CDR1 is DFQATT, CDR2 SNEGSKA, per germline (reference sequence). The CDR3 DNA follows: TGCAGTACTCACTCGGGCAGGCCTACCTACAATGAGCAGTTCTTC. Translation: CSTHSGRPTYNEQFF.

This clonotype was observed at least ten times. The chain joins TRBV11-2 to TRBJ2-7; tentative D call: TRBD1 (5 bases). V was shortened by 2 bases and J by 4 bases, with 12 bases between the two germline ends. CDR1 SGHAT and CDR2 FQNNGV come from the germline V gene. The CDR3 is 14 amino acids. The CDR3 DNA follows: TGTGCCAGCAGCTTAAGGGGCGGCCCGTACGAGCAGTACTTC. This codes for CASSLRGGPYEQYF.

This clonotype showed up many times. The chain combines TRBV5-1 with TRBJ2-7, with D possibly being TRBD2 (5 bases). Looked up from germline, CDR1 is SGHRS and CDR2 is YFSETQ. The CDR3 loop spans 15 amino acids. V lost 1 base to trimming and J lost 1 base, with 12 bases between them. In DNA form, the CDR3 reads TGCGCCAGCAGCTTGACTGGGAGTGTATCCTACGAGCAGTACTTC. It specifies CASSLTGSVSYEQYF.

This clonotype was recorded many times. The chain's CDR3 is CSARDTGDMNTEAFF. The CDR3 nucleotides are TGCAGTGCTAGAGATACAGGGGACATGAACACTGAAGCTTTCTTT. This chain uses TRBV20-1 with TRBJ1-1; 7 positions match TRBD1. The V gene's germline CDR1 is DFQATT and CDR2 SNEGSKA (reference sequence). After removal of 0 bases from V and 0 bases from J, the junction contained 4 bases not matched to a gene. CDR3 length: 15 amino acids.

The chain links TRBV19 to TRBJ2-1; maybe TRBD1 (5 bases). Trimming stripped 5 bases from V and 4 bases from J, with 12 bases between. The CDR3 runs 14 residues. Germline CDR1 reads LNHDA; CDR2 reads SQIVND (reference sequence). DNA for the CDR3: TGTGCCAGTAGTCCTCCGGACACATACAATGAGCAGTTCTTC. This encodes CASSPPDTYNEQFF.

This rearrangement joins TRBV6-5 to TRBJ1-1; D may be TRBD1 (6 bases). Germline V gene lookup returns CDR1 MNHEY and CDR2 SVGAGI. Trimming pared 2 bases from V and 10 bases from J, leaving 14 bases between. The CDR3 consists of 13 residues. The CDR3 bases are TGTGCCAGCAGTTACCACAGGGATGAGGTAGCTTTCTTT. This translates into CASSYHRDEVAFF.